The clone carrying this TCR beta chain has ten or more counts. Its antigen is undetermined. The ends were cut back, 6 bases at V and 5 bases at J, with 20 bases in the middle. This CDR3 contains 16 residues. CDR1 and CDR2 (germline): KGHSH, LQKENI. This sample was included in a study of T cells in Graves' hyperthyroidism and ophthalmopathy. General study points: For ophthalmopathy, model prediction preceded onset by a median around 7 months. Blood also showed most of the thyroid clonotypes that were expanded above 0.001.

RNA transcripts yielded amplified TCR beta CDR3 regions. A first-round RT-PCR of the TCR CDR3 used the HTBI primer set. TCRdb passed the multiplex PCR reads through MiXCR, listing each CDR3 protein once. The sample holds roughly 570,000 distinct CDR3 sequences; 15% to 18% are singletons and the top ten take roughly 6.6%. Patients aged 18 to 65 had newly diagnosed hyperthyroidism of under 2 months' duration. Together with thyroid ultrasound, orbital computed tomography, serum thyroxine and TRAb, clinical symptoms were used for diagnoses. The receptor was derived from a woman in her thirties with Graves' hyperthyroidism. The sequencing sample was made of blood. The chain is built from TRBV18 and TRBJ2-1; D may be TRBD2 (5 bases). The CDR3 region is CASSSLRLKPDNEQFF. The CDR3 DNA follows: TGTGCCAGCTCGTCTCTACGACTAAAACCCGACAATGAGCAGTTCTTC.